The source of this T cell receptor beta chain is a study of cytomegalovirus exposure and HLA in healthy donors. PCR primers comprised 60 Vbeta and 13 Jbeta primers. TCRdb's copy holds only in-frame clones and misses some; the assay was immunoSEQ multiplex PCR. The data show under 100,000 clones, about two thirds seen once. This CDR3 is built from 14 residues. The germline V gene has CDR1 MNHEY and CDR2 SVGAGI. Trimming shortened V by 6 bases and J by 5 bases, and 11 bases separated the two germline ends. Despite likely unrecorded immune exposures, the donors were nominally healthy at the time of sampling.

The chain has TRBV6-5 and TRBJ1-6; TRBD1 is a possible D gene (5 bases). Sequencing input: PBMCs. This TCR derives from a woman aged 45-60 years in good health and CMV-seropositive. CDR3 coding DNA: TGTGCCAGCAGCTTCAGGGAAGATAATTCACCCCTCCACTTT. This translates into CASSFREDNSPLHF.